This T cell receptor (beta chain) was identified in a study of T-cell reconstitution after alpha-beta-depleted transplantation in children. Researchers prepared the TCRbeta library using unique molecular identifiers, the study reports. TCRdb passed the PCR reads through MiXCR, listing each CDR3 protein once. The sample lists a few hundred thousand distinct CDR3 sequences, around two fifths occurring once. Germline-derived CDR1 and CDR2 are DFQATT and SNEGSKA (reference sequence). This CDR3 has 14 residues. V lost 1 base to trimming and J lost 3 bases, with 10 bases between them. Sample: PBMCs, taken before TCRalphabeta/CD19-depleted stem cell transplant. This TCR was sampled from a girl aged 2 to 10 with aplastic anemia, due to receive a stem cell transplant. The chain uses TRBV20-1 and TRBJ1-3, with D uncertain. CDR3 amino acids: CSARAGGVGNTIYF. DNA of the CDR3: TGCAGTGCTAGAGCTGGTGGGGTTGGAAACACCATATATTTT.